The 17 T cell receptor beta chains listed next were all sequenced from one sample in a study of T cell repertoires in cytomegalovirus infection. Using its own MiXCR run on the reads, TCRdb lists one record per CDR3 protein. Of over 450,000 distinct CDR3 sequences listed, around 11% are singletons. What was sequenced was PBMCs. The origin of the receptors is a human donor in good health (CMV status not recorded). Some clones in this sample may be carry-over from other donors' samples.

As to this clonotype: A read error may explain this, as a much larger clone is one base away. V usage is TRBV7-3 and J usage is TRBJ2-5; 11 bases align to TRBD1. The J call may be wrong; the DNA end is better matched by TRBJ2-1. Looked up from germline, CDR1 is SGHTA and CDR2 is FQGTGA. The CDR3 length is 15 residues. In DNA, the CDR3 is TGTGCCAGCAGCTTCGGACAGGGGGCGCGGGAGACCCAGTTCTTC. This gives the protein CASSFGQGARETQFF.

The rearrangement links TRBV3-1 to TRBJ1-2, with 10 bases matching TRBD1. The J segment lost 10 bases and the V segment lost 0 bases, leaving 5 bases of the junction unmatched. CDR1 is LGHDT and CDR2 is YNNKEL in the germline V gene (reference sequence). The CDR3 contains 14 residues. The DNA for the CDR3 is TGTGCCAGCAGCCAAGATCGGACAGGGGGGGCCTACACCTTC. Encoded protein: CASSQDRTGGAYTF.

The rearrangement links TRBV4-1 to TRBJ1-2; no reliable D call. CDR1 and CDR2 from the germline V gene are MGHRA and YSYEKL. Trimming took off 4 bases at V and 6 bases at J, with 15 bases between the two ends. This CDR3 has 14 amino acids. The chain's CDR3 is CASSLQRGSDGYTF. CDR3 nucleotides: TGCGCCAGCAGCCTACAAAGAGGGAGTGATGGCTACACCTTC.

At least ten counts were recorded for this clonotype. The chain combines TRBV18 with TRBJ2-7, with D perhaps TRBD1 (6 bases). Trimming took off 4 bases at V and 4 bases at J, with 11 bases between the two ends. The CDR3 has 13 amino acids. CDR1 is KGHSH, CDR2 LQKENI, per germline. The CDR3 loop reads CASSQQGQYEQYF. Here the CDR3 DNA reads TGTGCCAGCTCACAGCAGGGGCAATACGAGCAGTACTTC.

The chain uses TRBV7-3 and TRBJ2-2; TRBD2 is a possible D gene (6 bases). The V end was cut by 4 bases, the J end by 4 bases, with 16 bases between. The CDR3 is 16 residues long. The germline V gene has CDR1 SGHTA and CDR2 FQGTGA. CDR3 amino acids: CASSSSVAGTTGELFF. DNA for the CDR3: TGTGCCAGCAGCTCCTCCGTCGCGGGGACCACCGGGGAGCTGTTTTTT.

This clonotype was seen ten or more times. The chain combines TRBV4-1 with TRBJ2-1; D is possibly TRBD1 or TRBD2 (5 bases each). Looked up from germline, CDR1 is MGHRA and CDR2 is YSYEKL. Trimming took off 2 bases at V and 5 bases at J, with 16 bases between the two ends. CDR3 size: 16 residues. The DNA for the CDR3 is TGCGCCAGCAGCCAAACCGGACTTTTCAGGGACAATGAGCAGTTCTTC. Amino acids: CASSQTGLFRDNEQFF.

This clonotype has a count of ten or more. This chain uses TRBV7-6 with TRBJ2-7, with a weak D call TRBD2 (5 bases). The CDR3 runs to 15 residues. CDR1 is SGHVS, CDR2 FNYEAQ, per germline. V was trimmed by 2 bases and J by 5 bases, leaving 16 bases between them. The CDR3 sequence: CASSLRTGFRDEQYF. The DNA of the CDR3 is TGTGCCAGCAGCTTAAGAACGGGATTTAGGGACGAGCAGTACTTC. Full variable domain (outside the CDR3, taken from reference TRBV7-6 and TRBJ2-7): GAGVSQSPRYKVTKRGQDVALRCDPISGHVSLYWYRQALGQGPEFLTYFNYEAQQDKSGLPNDRFSAERPEGSISTLTIQRTEQRDSAMYRCASSLRTGFRDEQYFGPGTRLTVT.

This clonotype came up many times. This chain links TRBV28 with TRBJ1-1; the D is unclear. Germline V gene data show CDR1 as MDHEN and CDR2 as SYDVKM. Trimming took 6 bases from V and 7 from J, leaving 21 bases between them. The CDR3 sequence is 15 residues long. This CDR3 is CASSPRAHPVGEAFF. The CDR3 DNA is TGTGCCAGCAGCCCTCGGGCCCATCCTGTAGGTGAAGCTTTCTTT.

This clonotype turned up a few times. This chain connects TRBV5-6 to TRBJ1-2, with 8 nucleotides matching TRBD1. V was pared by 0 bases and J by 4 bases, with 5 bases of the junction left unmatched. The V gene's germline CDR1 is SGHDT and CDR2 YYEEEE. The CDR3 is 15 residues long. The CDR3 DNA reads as TGTGCCAGCAGCTTGGGGACAGGGCATGTCTATGGCTACACCTTC. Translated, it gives CASSLGTGHVYGYTF.

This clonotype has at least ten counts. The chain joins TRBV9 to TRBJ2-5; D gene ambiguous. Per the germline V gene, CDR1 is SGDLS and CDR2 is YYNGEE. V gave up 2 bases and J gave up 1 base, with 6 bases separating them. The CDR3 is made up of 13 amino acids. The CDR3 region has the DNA TGTGCCAGCAGCGTGCGAGGCCAAGAGACCCAGTACTTC. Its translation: CASSVRGQETQYF. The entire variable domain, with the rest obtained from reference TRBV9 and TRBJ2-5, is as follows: DSGVTQTPKHLITATGQRVTLRCSPRSGDLSVYWYQQSLDQGLQFLIQYYNGEERAKGNILERFSAQQFPDLHSELNLSSLELGDSALYFCASSVRGQETQYFGPGTRLLVL.

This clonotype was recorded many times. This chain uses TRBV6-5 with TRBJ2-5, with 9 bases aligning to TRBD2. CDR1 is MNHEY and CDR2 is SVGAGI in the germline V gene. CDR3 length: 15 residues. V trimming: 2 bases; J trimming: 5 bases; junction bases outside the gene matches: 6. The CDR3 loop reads CASSYGASGTETQYF. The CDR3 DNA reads TGTGCCAGCAGTTACGGGGCTAGCGGGACTGAGACCCAGTACTTC.

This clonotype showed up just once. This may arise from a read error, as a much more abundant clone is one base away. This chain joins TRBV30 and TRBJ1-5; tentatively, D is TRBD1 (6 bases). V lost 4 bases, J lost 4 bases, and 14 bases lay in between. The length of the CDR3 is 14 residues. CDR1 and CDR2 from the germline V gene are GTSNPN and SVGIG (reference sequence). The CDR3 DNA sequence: TGTGCCTGGATTCGGGGGGCCTTTAATCAGCCCCAGCATTTT. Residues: CAWIRGAFNQPQHF. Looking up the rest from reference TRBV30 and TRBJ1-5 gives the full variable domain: SQTIHQWPATLVQPVGSPLSLECTVEGTSNPNLYWYRQAAGRGLQLLFYSVGIGQISSEVPQNLSASRPQDRQFILSSKKLLLSDSGFYLCAWIRGAFNQPQHFGDGTRLSIL.

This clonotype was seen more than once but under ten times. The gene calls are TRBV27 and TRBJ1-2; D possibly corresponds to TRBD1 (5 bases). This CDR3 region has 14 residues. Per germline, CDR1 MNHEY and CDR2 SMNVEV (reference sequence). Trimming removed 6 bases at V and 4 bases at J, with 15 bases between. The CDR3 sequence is CASRTRDELYGYTF. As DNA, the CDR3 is TGTGCCAGCAGGACCAGGGACGAACTCTATGGCTACACCTTC.

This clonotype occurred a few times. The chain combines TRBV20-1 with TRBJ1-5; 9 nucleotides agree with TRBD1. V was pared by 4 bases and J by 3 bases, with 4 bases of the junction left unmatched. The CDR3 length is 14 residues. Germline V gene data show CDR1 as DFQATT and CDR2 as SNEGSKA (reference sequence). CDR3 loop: CSATQGALNQPQHF. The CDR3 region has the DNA TGCAGTGCTACACAGGGGGCCCTCAATCAGCCCCAGCATTTT.

The chain's CDR3 is CASSLAVTNEKLFF. The CDR3 DNA sequence: TGTGCCAGCAGCTTGGCGGTAACTAATGAAAAACTGTTTTTT. The chain couples TRBV5-4 to TRBJ1-4, with D unresolved. The V and J ends lost 0 bases and 1 base respectively, with 4 bases between them. Looked up from germline, CDR1 is SGHNT and CDR2 is YYREEE (reference sequence). This CDR3 contains 14 residues.

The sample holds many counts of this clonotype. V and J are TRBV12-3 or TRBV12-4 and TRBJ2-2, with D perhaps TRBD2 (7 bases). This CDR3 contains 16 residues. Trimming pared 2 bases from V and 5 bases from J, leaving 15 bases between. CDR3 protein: CASSLRGGDGTGELFF. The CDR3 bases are TGTGCCAGCAGTTTAAGGGGGGGGGATGGTACCGGGGAGCTGTTTTTT.

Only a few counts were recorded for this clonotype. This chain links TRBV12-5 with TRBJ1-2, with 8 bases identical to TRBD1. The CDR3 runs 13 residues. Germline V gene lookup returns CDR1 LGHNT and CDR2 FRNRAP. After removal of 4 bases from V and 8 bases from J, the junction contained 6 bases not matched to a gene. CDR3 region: CASGSGQGRGYTF. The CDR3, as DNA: TGTGCTAGTGGTTCCGGACAGGGACGGGGCTACACCTTC.